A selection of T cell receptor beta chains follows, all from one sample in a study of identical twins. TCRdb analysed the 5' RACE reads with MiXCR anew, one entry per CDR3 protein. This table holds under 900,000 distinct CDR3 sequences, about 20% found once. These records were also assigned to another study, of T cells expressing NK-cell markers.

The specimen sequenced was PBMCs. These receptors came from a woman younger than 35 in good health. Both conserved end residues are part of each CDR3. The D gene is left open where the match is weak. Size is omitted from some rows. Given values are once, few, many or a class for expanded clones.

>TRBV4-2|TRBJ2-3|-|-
CASSQRVTDTQYF
TGTGCCAGCAGCCAGAGGGTAACAGATACGCAGTATTTT
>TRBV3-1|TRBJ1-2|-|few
CASSQGLFYLTQGYTF
TGTGCCAGCAGCCAAGGACTCTTTTACCTCACTCAGGGCTACACCTTC
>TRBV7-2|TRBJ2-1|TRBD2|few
CASSIRLAGMGNEQFF
TGTGCCAGCAGCATAAGACTAGCGGGTATGGGGAATGAGCAGTTCTTC
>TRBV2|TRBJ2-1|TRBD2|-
CAALRGELDYNEQFF
TGTGCCGCGCTACGGGGGGAGTTGGACTACAATGAGCAGTTCTTC
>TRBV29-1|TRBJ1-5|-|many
CSVGSNSNQPQHF
TGCAGCGTTGGGAGTAATAGCAATCAGCCCCAGCATTTT
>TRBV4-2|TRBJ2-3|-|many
CASSRASSLSTDTQYF
TGTGCCAGCAGCCGCGCTTCGAGCCTTAGCACAGATACGCAGTATTTT
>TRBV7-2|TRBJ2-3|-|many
CASTPTSVDTQYF
TGTGCCAGCACGCCGACCAGTGTAGATACGCAGTATTTT
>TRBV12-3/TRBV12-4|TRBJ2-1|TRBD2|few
CASRSNRAGGLYIEQFF
TGTGCCAGCAGATCCAACCGGGCGGGGGGGCTTTACATTGAGCAGTTCTTC
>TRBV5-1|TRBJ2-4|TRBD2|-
CASSSGRASQNIQYF
TGCGCCAGTTCTAGCGGGAGGGCCTCCCAAAACATTCAGTACTTC
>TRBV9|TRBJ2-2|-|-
CASSVEGGPNTGELFF
TGTGCCAGCAGCGTAGAGGGGGGCCCGAACACCGGGGAGCTGTTTTTT
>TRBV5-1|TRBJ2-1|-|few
CASSLEGRGPQNEQFF
TGCGCCAGCAGCTTGGAGGGGAGAGGGCCCCAGAATGAGCAGTTCTTC
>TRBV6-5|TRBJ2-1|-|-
CASSSRQVYYNEQFF
TGTGCCAGCAGTTCTAGACAGGTGTACTACAATGAGCAGTTCTTC
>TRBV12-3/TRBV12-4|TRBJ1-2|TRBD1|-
CASSSQVGDRAGYTF
TGTGCCAGCAGCTCCCAGGTGGGAGACAGGGCTGGCTACACCTTC